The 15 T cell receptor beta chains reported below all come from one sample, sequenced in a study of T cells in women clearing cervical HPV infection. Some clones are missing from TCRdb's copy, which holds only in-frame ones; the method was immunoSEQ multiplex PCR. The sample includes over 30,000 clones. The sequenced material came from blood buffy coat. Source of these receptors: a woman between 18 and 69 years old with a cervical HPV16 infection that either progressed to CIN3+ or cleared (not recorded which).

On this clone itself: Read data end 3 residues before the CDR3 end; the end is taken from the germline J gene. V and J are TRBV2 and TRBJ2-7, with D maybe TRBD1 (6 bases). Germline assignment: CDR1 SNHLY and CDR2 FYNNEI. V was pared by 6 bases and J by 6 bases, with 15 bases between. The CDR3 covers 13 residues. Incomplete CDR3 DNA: TGTGCCAGCAGGCGTTCCTCACAGGGCGAG. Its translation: CASRRSSQGE. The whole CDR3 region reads CASRRSSQGEQYF.

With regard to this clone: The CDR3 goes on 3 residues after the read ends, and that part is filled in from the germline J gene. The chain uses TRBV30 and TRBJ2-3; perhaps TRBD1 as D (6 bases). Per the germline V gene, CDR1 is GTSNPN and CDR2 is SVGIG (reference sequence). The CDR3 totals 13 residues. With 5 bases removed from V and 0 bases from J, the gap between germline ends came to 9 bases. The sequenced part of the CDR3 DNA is TGTGCCTGGGGCAGGGGTAGCACAGATACG. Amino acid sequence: CAWGRGSTDT. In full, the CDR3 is CAWGRGSTDTQYF.

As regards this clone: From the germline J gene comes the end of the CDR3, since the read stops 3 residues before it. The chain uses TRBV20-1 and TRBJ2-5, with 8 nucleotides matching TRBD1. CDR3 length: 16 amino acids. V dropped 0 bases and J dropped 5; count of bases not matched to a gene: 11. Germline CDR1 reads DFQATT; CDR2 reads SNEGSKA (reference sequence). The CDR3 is CSARDPPGGKEETQYF. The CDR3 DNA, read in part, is TGCAGTGCTAGAGATCCACCAGGGGGCAAAGAGGAGACC.

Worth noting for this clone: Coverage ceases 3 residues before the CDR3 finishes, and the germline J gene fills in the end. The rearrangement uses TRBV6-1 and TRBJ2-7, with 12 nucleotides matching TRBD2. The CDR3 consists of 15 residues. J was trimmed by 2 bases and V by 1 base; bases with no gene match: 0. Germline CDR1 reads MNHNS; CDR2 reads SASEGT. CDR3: CASSEGTSGAYEQYF. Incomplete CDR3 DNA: TGTGCCAGCAGTGAAGGGACTAGCGGGGCCTACGAG.

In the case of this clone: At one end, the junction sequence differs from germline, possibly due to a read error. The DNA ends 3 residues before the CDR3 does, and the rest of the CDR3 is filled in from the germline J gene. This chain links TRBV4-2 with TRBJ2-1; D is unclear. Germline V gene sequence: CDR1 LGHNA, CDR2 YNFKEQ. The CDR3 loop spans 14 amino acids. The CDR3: CASSQRLSSNEQFF. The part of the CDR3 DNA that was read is TGCGCCAGCAGCCAGAGACTTTCCTCCAATGAG.

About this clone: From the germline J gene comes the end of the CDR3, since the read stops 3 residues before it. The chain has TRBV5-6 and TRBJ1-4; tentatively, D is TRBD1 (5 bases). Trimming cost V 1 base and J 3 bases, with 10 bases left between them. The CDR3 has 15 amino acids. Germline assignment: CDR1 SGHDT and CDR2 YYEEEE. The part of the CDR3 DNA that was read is TGTGCCAGCAGCTTGCAGGGATGGGCTAATGAAAAA. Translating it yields CASSLQGWANEK. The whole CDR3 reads CASSLQGWANEKLFF.

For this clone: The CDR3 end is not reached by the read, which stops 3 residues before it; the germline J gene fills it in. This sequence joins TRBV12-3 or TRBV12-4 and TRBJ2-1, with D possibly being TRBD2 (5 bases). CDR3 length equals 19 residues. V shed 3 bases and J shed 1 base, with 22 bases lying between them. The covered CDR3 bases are TGTGCCAGCAGTTTCGAACAGAATCGCGGGCTACCATCCTACAATGAG. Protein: CASSFEQNRGLPSYNE. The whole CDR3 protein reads CASSFEQNRGLPSYNEQFF.

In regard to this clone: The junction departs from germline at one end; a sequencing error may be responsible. CDR3 bases read: TGCGCCAGCAGCTTACAGGGGACTTCTGGAGACACC. Its translation: CASSLQGTSGDT. The CDR3 as a whole reads CASSLQGTSGDTIYF. The chain carries TRBV5-1 and TRBJ1-3; 7 bases are a match to TRBD1. The read ends 3 residues shy of where the CDR3 ends; the end is completed using the germline J gene. The CDR3 spans 15 residues. Per the germline V gene, CDR1 is SGHRS and CDR2 is YFSETQ.

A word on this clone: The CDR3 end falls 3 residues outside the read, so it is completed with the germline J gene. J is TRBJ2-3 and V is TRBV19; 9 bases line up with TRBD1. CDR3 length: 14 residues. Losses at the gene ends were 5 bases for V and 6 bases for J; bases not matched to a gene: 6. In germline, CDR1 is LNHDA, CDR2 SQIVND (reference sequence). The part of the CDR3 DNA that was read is TGTGCCAGTAGTTTGGGACAGGGAGTGGATACG. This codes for CASSLGQGVDT. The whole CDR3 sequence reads CASSLGQGVDTQYF.

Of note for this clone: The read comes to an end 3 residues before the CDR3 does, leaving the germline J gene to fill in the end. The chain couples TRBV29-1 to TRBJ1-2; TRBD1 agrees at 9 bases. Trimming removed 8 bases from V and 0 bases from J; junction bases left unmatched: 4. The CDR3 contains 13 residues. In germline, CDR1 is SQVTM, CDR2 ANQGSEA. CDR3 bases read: TGCAGCCTCAACAGGGGGCCTAACTATGGC. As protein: CSLNRGPNYG. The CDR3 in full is CSLNRGPNYGYTF.

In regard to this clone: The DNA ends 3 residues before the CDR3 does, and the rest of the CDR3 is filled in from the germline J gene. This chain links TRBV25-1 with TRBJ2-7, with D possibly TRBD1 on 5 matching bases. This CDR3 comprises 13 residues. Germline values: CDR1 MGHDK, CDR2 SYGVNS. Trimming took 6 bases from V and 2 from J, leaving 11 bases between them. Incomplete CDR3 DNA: TGTGCCAGCAGCCCCCGGACAACCTACGAG. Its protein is CASSPRTTYE. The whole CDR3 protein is CASSPRTTYEQYF.

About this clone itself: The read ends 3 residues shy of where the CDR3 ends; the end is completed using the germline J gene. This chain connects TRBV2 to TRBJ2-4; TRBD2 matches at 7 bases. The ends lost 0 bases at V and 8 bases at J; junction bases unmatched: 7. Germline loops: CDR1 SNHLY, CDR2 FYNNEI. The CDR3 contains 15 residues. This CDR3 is CASSEALGGGDIQYF. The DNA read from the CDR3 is TGTGCCAGCAGTGAAGCGCTGGGGGGAGGGGACATT.

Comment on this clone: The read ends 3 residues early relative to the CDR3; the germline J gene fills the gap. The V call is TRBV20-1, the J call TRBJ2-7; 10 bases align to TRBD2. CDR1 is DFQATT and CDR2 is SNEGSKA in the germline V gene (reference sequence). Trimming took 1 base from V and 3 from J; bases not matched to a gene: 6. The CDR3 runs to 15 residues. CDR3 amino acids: CSARATLAGVYEQYF. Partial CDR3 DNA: TGCAGTGCTAGAGCCACCCTAGCGGGAGTCTACGAG.

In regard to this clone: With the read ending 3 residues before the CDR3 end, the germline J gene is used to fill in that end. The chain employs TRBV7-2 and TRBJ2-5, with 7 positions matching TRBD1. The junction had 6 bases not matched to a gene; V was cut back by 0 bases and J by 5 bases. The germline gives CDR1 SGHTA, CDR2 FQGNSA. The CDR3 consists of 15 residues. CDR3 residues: CASSLAPGGYETQYF. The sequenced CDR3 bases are TGTGCCAGCAGCTTAGCGCCAGGGGGATACGAGACC.

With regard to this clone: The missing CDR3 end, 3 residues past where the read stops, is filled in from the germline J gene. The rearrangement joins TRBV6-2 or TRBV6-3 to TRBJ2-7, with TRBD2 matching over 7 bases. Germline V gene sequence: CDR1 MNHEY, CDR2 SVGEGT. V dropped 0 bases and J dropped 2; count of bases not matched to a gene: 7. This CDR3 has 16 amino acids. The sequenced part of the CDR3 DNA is TGTGCCAGCAGTTACTCGGCGTCTAGCGGAGCCTACGAG. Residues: CASSYSASSGAYE. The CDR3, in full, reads CASSYSASSGAYEQYF.